The sequence of this T cell receptor (beta chain) was determined in a study of naive and memory T cell subsets. General study results and limits: Possibly reflecting memory cells re-expressing CD45RA, a few larger clonotypes occurred in naive repertoires, especially CD8.

Trimming pared 3 bases from V and 6 bases from J, leaving 6 bases between. This CDR3 comprises 11 residues. Germline CDR1 DFQATT, CDR2 SNEGSKA (reference sequence). Many counts were recorded for this clonotype. The target antigen is unknown. Both TRBC1 and TRBC2 were covered by a beta constant-region primer of two equimolar oligonucleotides. The ligated cDNA underwent four PCR rounds using SP2 and nested alpha and beta constant-region primers. TCRdb passed the UMI-ligation and nested PCR reads through MiXCR, listing each CDR3 protein once. The sample includes approximately 100,000 distinct CDR3 sequences, about 14% of them seen just once.

Sequences were obtained from naive CD8+ T cells from blood. The V and J genes are TRBV20-1 and TRBJ2-1; the D is unclear. This sequence originates from a human donor in good health. CDR3 DNA: TGCAGTGCTAGCTTCGGCAATGAGCAGTTCTTC. This translates into CSASFGNEQFF.